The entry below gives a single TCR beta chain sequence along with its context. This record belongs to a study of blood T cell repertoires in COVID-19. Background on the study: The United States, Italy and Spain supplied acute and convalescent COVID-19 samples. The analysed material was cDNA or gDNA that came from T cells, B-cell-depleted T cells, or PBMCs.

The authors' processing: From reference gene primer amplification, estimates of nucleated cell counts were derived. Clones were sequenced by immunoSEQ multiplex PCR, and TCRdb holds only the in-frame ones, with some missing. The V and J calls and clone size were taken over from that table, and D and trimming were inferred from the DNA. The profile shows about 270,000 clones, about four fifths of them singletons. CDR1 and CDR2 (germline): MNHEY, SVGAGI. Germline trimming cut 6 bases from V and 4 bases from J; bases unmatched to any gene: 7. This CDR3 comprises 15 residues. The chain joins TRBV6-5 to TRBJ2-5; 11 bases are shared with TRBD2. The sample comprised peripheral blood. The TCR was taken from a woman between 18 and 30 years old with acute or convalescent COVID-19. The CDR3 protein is CASRGNSGRAETQYF. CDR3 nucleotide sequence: TGTGCCAGCAGGGGGAATAGCGGGAGGGCAGAGACCCAGTACTTC.